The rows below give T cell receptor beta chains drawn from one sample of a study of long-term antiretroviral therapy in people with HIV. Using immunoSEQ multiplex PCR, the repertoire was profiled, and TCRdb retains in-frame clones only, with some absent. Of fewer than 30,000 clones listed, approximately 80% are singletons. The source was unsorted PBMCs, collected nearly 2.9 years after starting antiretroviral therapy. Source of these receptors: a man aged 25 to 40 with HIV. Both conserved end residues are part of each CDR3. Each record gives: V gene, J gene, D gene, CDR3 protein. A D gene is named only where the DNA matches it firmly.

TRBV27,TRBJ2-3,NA,CASSLSSGSTDTQYF
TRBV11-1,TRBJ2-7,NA,CASSFARPHEQYF
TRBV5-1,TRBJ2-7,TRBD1,CASSLVGQGARSNEQYF
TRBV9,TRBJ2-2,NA,CASSLYSTGELFF
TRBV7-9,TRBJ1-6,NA,CASLAGDLTLHF
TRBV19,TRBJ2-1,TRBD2,CASRLAGAGNEQFF
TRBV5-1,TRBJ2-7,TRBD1,CASSPGPGQGYEQYF
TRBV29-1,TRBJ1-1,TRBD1,CSAISAGGVTEAFF
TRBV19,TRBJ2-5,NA,CASSDRTGLDQYF
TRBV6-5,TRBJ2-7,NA,CASSYPGRTYEQYF
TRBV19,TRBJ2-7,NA,CASSITPKTTYEQYF
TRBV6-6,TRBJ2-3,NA,CASSPGTDTQYF
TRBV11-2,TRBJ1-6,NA,CASSLGQDYSYNSPLHF
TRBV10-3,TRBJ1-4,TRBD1,CAISDGQGLLATNEKLFF
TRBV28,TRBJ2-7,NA,CAVYSRKKSIEQYF
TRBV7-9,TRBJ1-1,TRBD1,CASSIAGGDTEAFF
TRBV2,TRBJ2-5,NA,CASRKGSGEEETQYF
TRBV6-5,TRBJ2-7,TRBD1,CASSSTPGTGKYEQYF